These 16 T cell receptor beta chains originate from one sample sequenced in a study of neurological immune-mediated disorders. TCRdb redid the calling of the 5' RACE reads with MiXCR, one entry per CDR3 protein. This table holds some 76,000 distinct CDR3 sequences, 3.2% found once. Sequenced material: PBMCs. Source of these receptors: a woman between 45 and 65 years old with multiple sclerosis.

In nucleotides, the CDR3 is TGTGCCACCAGCAGAAACAAACAGGGCACAGATACGCAGTTCTTC. The encoded protein is CATSRNKQGTDTQFF. This chain links TRBV15 with TRBJ2-1; possibly TRBD1 for D (6 bases). Trimming cost V 2 bases and J 12 bases, with 20 bases left between them. The CDR3 is 15 residues long. Germline CDR1 reads LNHNV; CDR2 reads YYDKDF (reference sequence).

This clonotype came up many times. The chain has TRBV7-2 and TRBJ2-3; 11 bases match TRBD2. Germline CDR1 and CDR2: SGHTA and FQGNSA. The V and J ends lost 5 bases and 4 bases, in that order; junction bases with no gene match: 5. This CDR3 is 15 amino acids long. The DNA of the CDR3 is TGTGCCAGCAGCGCCCCGACTAGCGGGGCAGATACGCAGTATTTT. It specifies CASSAPTSGADTQYF.

This clonotype came up many times. The chain links TRBV5-6 to TRBJ2-3; 8 positions agree with TRBD1. The J segment lost 4 bases and the V segment lost 2 bases, leaving 3 bases of the junction unmatched. CDR3 length equals 14 residues. Germline values: CDR1 SGHDT, CDR2 YYEEEE. In DNA, the CDR3 is TGTGCCAGCAGCTTTGGACAGGGCGCAGATACGCAGTATTTT. Translation: CASSFGQGADTQYF.

This clonotype was seen ten or more times. The CDR3 loop is CASSLEASGTYEQYF. As DNA, the CDR3 is TGCGCCAGCAGCTTGGAGGCTAGCGGGACCTACGAGCAGTACTTC. The chain recombines TRBV5-1 with TRBJ2-7; 9 bases are a match to TRBD2. Losses at the gene ends were 0 bases for V and 2 bases for J; bases not matched to a gene: 3. CDR1 is SGHRS and CDR2 is YFSETQ in the germline V gene. This CDR3 spans 15 amino acids.

This clonotype was seen at least ten times. The rearrangement links TRBV20-1 to TRBJ1-1, with a tentative D call TRBD1 (5 bases). The CDR3 length is 13 residues. The V and J ends lost 6 bases and 4 bases respectively, with 15 bases between them. Per germline, CDR1 DFQATT and CDR2 SNEGSKA (reference sequence). Here the CDR3 DNA reads TGCAGTGCGCCCGATCGAGGGGCCACTGAAGCTTTCTTT. This gives the protein CSAPDRGATEAFF.

This clonotype was seen many times. The gene calls are TRBV28 and TRBJ2-3, with 9 bases lining up with TRBD2. The germline V gene encodes CDR1 MDHEN and CDR2 SYDVKM. V was pared by 3 bases and J by 2 bases, with 9 bases of the junction left unmatched. The CDR3 length is 17 residues. This CDR3 is CASSFSASGRNTDTQYF. In nucleotides, the CDR3 is TGTGCCAGCAGTTTTTCGGCGAGCGGGAGGAACACAGATACGCAGTATTTT.

This clonotype was observed many times. The chain employs TRBV20-1 and TRBJ2-3; the D gene is possibly TRBD2 (6 bases). From germline, CDR1 is DFQATT and CDR2 SNEGSKA (reference sequence). V lost 3 bases, J lost 1 base, and 8 bases lay in between. This CDR3 is built from 13 residues. The CDR3 is CSASTGGTDTQYF. In nucleotides, the CDR3 is TGCAGTGCTAGCACGGGGGGCACAGATACGCAGTATTTT.

This clonotype was observed many times. V is TRBV6-6 and J is TRBJ2-1, with D possibly being TRBD2 (6 bases). CDR1 MNHNY and CDR2 SVGAGI come from the germline V gene (reference sequence). CDR3 size: 12 residues. V dropped 6 bases and J dropped 8 bases, with 11 bases sitting between them. This CDR3 reads CASSQTRDEQFF. In nucleotides, the CDR3 is TGTGCCAGCAGCCAGACTAGGGATGAGCAGTTCTTC.

This clonotype was detected many times. For the CDR3, the DNA is TGCAGTGCTAGAAGGGACACCACAGATACGCAGTATTTT. Protein sequence: CSARRDTTDTQYF. This chain uses TRBV20-1 with TRBJ2-3; possible D gene TRBD1, 6 bases. This CDR3 has 13 amino acids. Germline V CDR1 and CDR2: DFQATT, SNEGSKA (reference sequence). V was clipped by 2 bases and J by 2 bases, with 8 bases between them.

This clonotype was seen at least ten times. The chain has TRBV5-1 and TRBJ2-2; D uncertain. V was shortened by 3 bases and J by 3 bases, with 9 bases between the two germline ends. CDR1 SGHRS and CDR2 YFSETQ come from the germline V gene. CDR3 length: 14 amino acids. This CDR3 reads CASSYGRDTGELFF. The CDR3 bases are TGCGCCAGCAGCTATGGACGTGACACCGGGGAGCTGTTTTTT.

This clonotype was counted ten times or more. V gene TRBV24-1 combines with J gene TRBJ1-2; D perhaps matches TRBD1 (6 bases). The CDR3 is 13 amino acids. V was trimmed by 2 bases and J by 4 bases, leaving 7 bases between them. The germline gives CDR1 KGHDR, CDR2 SFDVKD. The CDR3 is CATSDWDTYGYTF. Written as DNA, the CDR3 is TGTGCCACCAGTGATTGGGACACCTATGGCTACACCTTC.

The table lists this clonotype with many counts. This chain connects TRBV18 to TRBJ2-2; D is uncertain. The CDR3 length is 13 residues. Germline CDR1 reads KGHSH; CDR2 reads LQKENI. Trimming cost V 6 bases and J 7 bases, with 12 bases left between them. The CDR3 region is CASSLQQDGELFF. CDR3 sequence (DNA): TGTGCCAGCTCTCTTCAGCAGGACGGGGAGCTGTTTTTT.

This clonotype occurred many times. The rearrangement joins TRBV10-3 to TRBJ2-3, with TRBD2 matching 11 bases. Per the germline V gene, CDR1 is ENHRY and CDR2 is SYGVKD. V lost 2 bases and J lost 2; bases outside the gene matches: 3. The CDR3 contains 16 residues. The chain's CDR3 is CAISEGLAGVTDTQYF. CDR3 DNA: TGTGCCATCAGTGAGGGACTAGCGGGTGTCACAGATACGCAGTATTTT.

This clonotype was recorded many times. V and J are TRBV7-2 and TRBJ2-5; D not resolved. Trimming took 2 bases from V and 2 from J, leaving 9 bases between them. Germline assignment: CDR1 SGHTA and CDR2 FQGNSA. The CDR3 sequence is 14 residues long. CDR3 residues: CASSLSLAQETQYF. CDR3 bases: TGTGCCAGCAGCTTAAGCTTGGCTCAAGAGACCCAGTACTTC.

This clonotype was seen ten or more times. The rearrangement joins TRBV2 to TRBJ1-3; D ambiguous. From germline, CDR1 is SNHLY and CDR2 FYNNEI. This CDR3 is 12 amino acids long. Trimming took off 6 bases at V and 2 bases at J, with 5 bases between the two ends. CDR3 DNA: TGTGCCAGCAGCGTCGCTGGAAACACCATATATTTT. Translated: CASSVAGNTIYF.

This clonotype has a count of ten or more. The chain couples TRBV10-3 to TRBJ2-3; 7 bases fit TRBD2. The V and J ends lost 10 bases and 1 base, in that order; junction bases with no gene match: 5. Germline CDR1 reads ENHRY; CDR2 reads SYGVKD. CDR3 length: 13 residues. CDR3 nucleotide sequence: TGTGCCACCCGACTAGCTCGCACAGATACGCAGTATTTT. Its translation is CATRLARTDTQYF.